What follows are 2 T cell receptor beta chains derived from one specimen sequenced in a study of cytomegalovirus exposure and HLA in healthy donors. 60 Vbeta and 13 Jbeta primers were used in PCR. Produced via immunoSEQ multiplex PCR; TCRdb's table is partial and in-frame only. Among some 36,000 clones listed, over 60% were seen once. The sample comprised PBMCs. These receptors originate from a man younger than 40 in good health and CMV-seronegative.

The rearrangement uses TRBV5-1 and TRBJ2-7; D might be TRBD2 (5 bases). The V gene lost 0 bases and the J gene lost 3 bases, with 10 bases spanning the gap. The CDR3 covers 14 residues. Germline V CDR1 and CDR2: SGHRS, YFSETQ. DNA for the CDR3: TGCGCCAGCAGCTTGGGAGGGAAATACTACGAGCAGTACTTC. This gives the protein CASSLGGKYYEQYF.

The chain joins TRBV10-1 to TRBJ1-4; 9 bases fit TRBD1. The CDR3 is made up of 13 amino acids. With 4 bases clipped from V and 7 bases from J, the junction kept 1 base outside the gene matches. The germline CDR1 and CDR2 sequences are WNHNN and SYGVQD (reference sequence). The DNA for the CDR3 is TGCGCCAGCAGTGTGGACAGGGGTGAAAAACTGTTTTTT. Its translation is CASSVDRGEKLFF.